The 32 T cell receptor beta chains in this list originate from one sample, sequenced in a study of T cell responses to AZD1222 COVID-19 vaccine. Sequencing used immunoSEQ multiplex PCR; TCRdb keeps in-frame clones, though not all of them. The repertoire consists of roughly 71,000 clones, with about 85% occurring once and the leading ten covering roughly 20%. Sequenced material: peripheral blood, taken on day 0 of AZD1222 vaccination. These receptors came from an adult in good health.

The chain combines TRBV4-2 with TRBJ2-1; TRBD2 matches 10 bases. CDR3 length: 16 amino acids. CDR1 is LGHNA, CDR2 YNFKEQ, per germline. J lost 4 bases, V lost 4 bases, and 7 bases had no gene match. The CDR3 DNA reads TGTGCCAGCAGCCTCAAGAGCGGGAGGGAGTACAATGAGCAGTTCTTC. Its translation: CASSLKSGREYNEQFF.

This chain joins TRBV11-3 and TRBJ1-5; D unclear. CDR3 size: 13 residues. Trimming stripped 5 bases from V and 6 bases from J, with 11 bases between. Germline values: CDR1 SGHNT, CDR2 YENEEA. Here the CDR3 DNA reads TGTGCCAGCAGCCCGAGAGGCGGTCAGCCCCAGCATTTT. This translates into CASSPRGGQPQHF.

The chain couples TRBV24-1 to TRBJ2-1; TRBD2 agrees at 13 bases. This CDR3 spans 14 amino acids. V shed 4 bases and J 9 bases; nucleotides not matched to a gene: 2. CDR1 is KGHDR and CDR2 is SFDVKD in the germline V gene. The CDR3 loop reads CATSDTSGRGEQFF. The CDR3 DNA reads TGTGCCACCAGTGACACTAGCGGGAGGGGTGAGCAGTTCTTC.

J is TRBJ1-1 and V is TRBV10-2; the D is unclear. V was cut by 8 bases and J by 1 base, with 11 bases left in between. The V gene's germline CDR1 is WSHSY and CDR2 SAAADI. CDR3 length: 13 amino acids. The CDR3 sequence is CASVSPENTEAFF. The DNA for the CDR3 is TGCGCCAGCGTTTCCCCGGAGAACACTGAAGCTTTCTTT.

V and J are TRBV21-1 and TRBJ2-7; the table gives TRBD2 as D, unverified against the DNA. TRBV21-1 is annotated as a pseudogene. CDR3 length: 17 residues. CDR3 sequence: CASSKGIKLAESYEQYF. CDR3 DNA: TGTGCCAGCAGCAAAGGAATTAAACTAGCGGAGTCCTACGAGCAGTACTTC.

The chain is built from TRBV6-5 and TRBJ2-2; tentative D call: TRBD1 (6 bases). V was clipped by 8 bases and J by 5 bases, with 18 bases between them. From germline, CDR1 is MNHEY and CDR2 SVGAGI. This CDR3 is 15 amino acids long. The CDR3 region has the DNA TGTGCCAGCTCACTACAGGGTGGGGGAACCGGGGAGCTGTTTTTT. Its translation is CASSLQGGGTGELFF.

The chain joins TRBV6-5 to TRBJ1-1; a weak D match, TRBD1 (6 bases). The germline CDR1 and CDR2 sequences are MNHEY and SVGAGI. The CDR3 loop spans 14 amino acids. Trimming shortened V by 0 bases and J by 6 bases, and 11 bases separated the two germline ends. The CDR3 coding sequence is TGTGCCAGCAGTTACTCTCGACAGGTCGCTGAAGCTTTCTTT. Translation: CASSYSRQVAEAFF.

This chain connects TRBV2 to TRBJ1-5, with a weak D call TRBD1 (6 bases). Germline CDR1 and CDR2: SNHLY and FYNNEI. The CDR3 sequence is 14 residues long. The ends were cut back, 8 bases at V and 0 bases at J, with 11 bases in the middle. As DNA, the CDR3 is TGTGCCAGCTCGGGACACTATAGCAATCAGCCCCAGCATTTT. Translating it yields CASSGHYSNQPQHF.

In this sample, this clone turned up a few times. The chain has TRBV5-1 and TRBJ2-3, with 10 bases lining up with TRBD2. CDR1 is SGHRS, CDR2 YFSETQ, per germline. The V segment lost 4 bases and the J segment 6 bases; nucleotides outside the gene matches: 8. The CDR3 totals 15 residues. The CDR3: CASSLGSGGTDTQYF. In nucleotides, the CDR3 is TGCGCCAGCAGCCTCGGTAGCGGGGGGACGGATACGCAGTATTTT. The full variable domain, with the rest looked up from reference TRBV5-1 and TRBJ2-3, is KAGVTQTPRYLIKTRGQQVTLSCSPISGHRSVSWYQQTPGQGLQFLFEYFSETQRNKGNFPGRFSGRQFSNSRSEMNVSTLELGDSALYLCASSLGSGGTDTQYFGPGTRLTVL.

This clone was found a few times. The chain uses TRBV4-1 and TRBJ2-7; 7 nucleotides match TRBD1. Per germline, CDR1 MGHRA and CDR2 YSYEKL. V lost 2 bases and J lost 2; bases outside the gene matches: 6. This CDR3 is 15 amino acids long. The CDR3 sequence: CASSQLGTATYEQYF. Written as DNA, the CDR3 is TGCGCCAGCAGCCAATTAGGGACAGCGACCTACGAGCAGTACTTC.

This clone was seen a handful of times. This chain joins TRBV6-5 and TRBJ1-2; a possible D gene is TRBD1 (6 bases). Trimming left V 0 bases short and J 2 bases short, with 10 bases between. Germline V gene sequence: CDR1 MNHEY, CDR2 SVGAGI. The CDR3 consists of 15 residues. CDR3 sequence: CASSYSATGNYGYTF. Written as DNA, the CDR3 is TGTGCCAGCAGTTACTCCGCGACAGGAAACTATGGCTACACCTTC.

This chain links TRBV11-2 with TRBJ2-1; 8 nucleotides match TRBD2. The V gene end was trimmed by 3 bases and the J gene end by 6 bases; junction bases not matched to a gene: 7. Germline assignment: CDR1 SGHAT and CDR2 FQNNGV. This CDR3 has 15 residues. The CDR3, as DNA: TGTGCCAGCAGCTTCATTGGGGCGGGAGGCAATGAGCAGTTCTTC. Translation: CASSFIGAGGNEQFF.

The chain couples TRBV11-3 to TRBJ2-3; perhaps TRBD2 as D (7 bases). V dropped 5 bases and J dropped 2 bases, with 14 bases sitting between them. The CDR3 is 15 residues long. Germline V gene data show CDR1 as SGHNT and CDR2 as YENEEA. CDR3 DNA: TGTGCCAGCAGCCCGGGCGGGGGCCCCACAGATACGCAGTATTTT. Its protein is CASSPGGGPTDTQYF. The full variable domain, in which reference TRBV11-3 and TRBJ2-3 provide the parts outside the CDR3, is EAGVVQSPRYKIIEKKQPVAFWCNPISGHNTLYWYLQNLGQGPELLIRYENEEAVDDSQLPKDRFSAERLKGVDSTLKIQPAELGDSAVYLCASSPGGGPTDTQYFGPGTRLTVL.

J is TRBJ1-1 and V is TRBV7-9; maybe TRBD1 (5 bases). Germline CDR1 SEHNR, CDR2 FQNEAQ (reference sequence). CDR3 length equals 13 residues. Between the trimmed V and J ends, which lost 0 bases and 6 bases, there was a span of 8 bases. The DNA for the CDR3 is TGTGCCAGCAGCTTAGCCAGGGAGGCTGAAGCTTTCTTT. It is translated as CASSLAREAEAFF.

This chain links TRBV19 with TRBJ2-7, with D unresolved. Germline CDR1 reads LNHDA; CDR2 reads SQIVND (reference sequence). Trimming cost V 6 bases and J 0 bases, with 6 bases left between them. The CDR3 loop spans 12 amino acids. The DNA of the CDR3 is TGTGCCAGTAGCGTAATCTCCTACGAGCAGTACTTC. Protein: CASSVISYEQYF. Full variable domain (remainder filled in from reference TRBV19 and TRBJ2-7): DGGITQSPKYLFRKEGQNVTLSCEQNLNHDAMYWYRQDPGQGLRLIYYSQIVNDFQKGDIAEGYSVSREKKESFPLTVTSAQKNPTAFYLCASSVISYEQYFGPGTRLTVT.

There are a few counts of this clone. The chain combines TRBV28 with TRBJ2-5; D may be TRBD1 (5 bases). The V and J ends lost 5 bases and 4 bases respectively, with 14 bases between them. The CDR3 covers 14 residues. Germline V gene lookup returns CDR1 MDHEN and CDR2 SYDVKM. This CDR3 reads CASSPPQGLETQYF. CDR3 DNA sequence: TGTGCCAGCAGTCCCCCTCAGGGTCTAGAGACCCAGTACTTC. Drawing the rest from reference TRBV28 and TRBJ2-5, the complete variable domain is DVKVTQSSRYLVKRTGEKVFLECVQDMDHENMFWYRQDPGLGLRLIYFSYDVKMKEKGDIPEGYSVSREKKERFSLILESASTNQTSMYLCASSPPQGLETQYFGPGTRLLVL.

This clone was recorded once. This chain connects TRBV5-1 to TRBJ2-1, with 9 nucleotides matching TRBD1. CDR1 is SGHRS and CDR2 is YFSETQ in the germline V gene. V shed 1 base, J shed 6 bases, and the junction held 5 bases outside the gene matches. This CDR3 spans 15 amino acids. The DNA for the CDR3 is TGCGCCAGCAGCTTGCCGACAGGGGGTGGCAATGAGCAGTTCTTC. It specifies CASSLPTGGGNEQFF.

This clone was observed a handful of times. The V gene is TRBV10-3, the J gene TRBJ1-2, with TRBD1 matching over 7 bases. The V segment lost 11 bases and the J segment 2 bases; nucleotides outside the gene matches: 8. CDR3 length equals 13 residues. CDR1 ENHRY and CDR2 SYGVKD come from the germline V gene. CDR3 DNA: TGTGCCTTCTCGGACAGGTTGAACTATGGCTACACCTTC. The encoded protein is CAFSDRLNYGYTF.

The chain employs TRBV9 and TRBJ2-1, with D perhaps matching TRBD1 or TRBD2 (5 bases each). This CDR3 has 16 amino acids. Per the germline V gene, CDR1 is SGDLS and CDR2 is YYNGEE. Trimming shortened V by 0 bases and J by 5 bases, and 15 bases separated the two germline ends. The CDR3 coding sequence is TGTGCCAGCAGCGTAGGACCGGGGCGACTTCACAATGAGCAGTTCTTC. This gives the protein CASSVGPGRLHNEQFF.

V is TRBV25-1 and J is TRBJ2-2; TRBD1 might be the D (6 bases). Germline CDR1 MGHDK, CDR2 SYGVNS. The CDR3 sequence is 17 residues long. Trimming took off 4 bases at V and 0 bases at J, with 15 bases between the two ends. CDR3 sequence (DNA): TGTGCCAGCAGTGTCCGAATTAGGACAGCGAACACCGGGGAGCTGTTTTTT. It specifies CASSVRIRTANTGELFF.

The chain carries TRBV6-5 and TRBJ1-2; no reliable D call. Trimming took off 0 bases at V and 5 bases at J, with 13 bases between the two ends. Germline-derived CDR1 and CDR2 are MNHEY and SVGAGI. The CDR3 length is 15 residues. The CDR3 region is CASSYSILGWYGYTF. The CDR3 DNA is TGTGCCAGCAGTTACTCGATATTGGGGTGGTATGGCTACACCTTC.

The J gene is TRBJ1-1, the V gene TRBV11-3; weak D call: TRBD1 (5 bases). V gave up 3 bases and J gave up 4 bases, with 18 bases separating them. CDR1 SGHNT and CDR2 YENEEA come from the germline V gene. The CDR3 has 16 residues. CDR3 amino acids: CASSLDLNGGFTEAFF. The CDR3 DNA reads as TGTGCCAGCAGCTTGGACCTTAATGGGGGATTCACTGAAGCTTTCTTT.

This sequence joins TRBV7-7 and TRBJ2-1, with a tentative D call TRBD1 (5 bases). The CDR3 sequence is 15 residues long. Trimming cost V 5 bases and J 9 bases, with 20 bases left between them. Germline V gene sequence: CDR1 SSHAT, CDR2 FNYEAQ (reference sequence). In DNA, the CDR3 is TGTGCCAGCAGCCCCGGACCTTCTCTTGGGGCTGAGCAGTTCTTC. The encoded protein is CASSPGPSLGAEQFF.

The V gene is TRBV18, the J gene TRBJ2-1; 9 bases map to TRBD2. Germline lookup yields CDR1 KGHSH and CDR2 LQKENI. Germline trimming cut 0 bases from V and 7 bases from J; bases unmatched to any gene: 7. The length of the CDR3 is 16 residues. In DNA, the CDR3 is TGTGCCAGCTCACCACCGGGGCGGGAGGGCCTGAATGAGCAGTTCTTC. As protein: CASSPPGREGLNEQFF.

The chain employs TRBV29-1 and TRBJ2-1; 8 nucleotides align to TRBD1. The CDR3 covers 12 residues. The trim removed 5 bases at V and 8 bases at J, leaving 5 bases unmatched. CDR1 SQVTM and CDR2 ANQGSEA come from the germline V gene. This CDR3 reads CSVRTGPHEQFF. CDR3 DNA: TGCAGCGTTAGGACAGGGCCCCATGAGCAGTTCTTC.

The rearrangement uses TRBV27 and TRBJ1-1, with D perhaps matching TRBD1 (5 bases). V lost 2 bases and J 1 base, leaving 11 bases between the germline ends. The CDR3 is 15 residues long. Per germline, CDR1 MNHEY and CDR2 SMNVEV (reference sequence). CDR3 coding DNA: TGTGCCAGCAGTTTAAGGGGTACAGGGAACACTGAAGCTTTCTTT. Encoded protein: CASSLRGTGNTEAFF.

This clone appeared a few times. The chain joins TRBV6-1 to TRBJ2-7; TRBD1 is a possible D gene (6 bases). This CDR3 spans 16 amino acids. V was shortened by 3 bases and J by 1 base, with 16 bases between the two germline ends. In germline, CDR1 is MNHNS, CDR2 SASEGT. The DNA for the CDR3 is TGTGCCAGCAGTGACCGAGCACGTGGGACATCCTACGAGCAGTACTTC. This gives the protein CASSDRARGTSYEQYF.

This clone was seen more than once but under ten times. The chain employs TRBV7-9 and TRBJ1-5; D gene uncertain. Germline V gene sequence: CDR1 SEHNR, CDR2 FQNEAQ (reference sequence). V lost 5 bases to trimming and J lost 0 bases, with 11 bases between them. This CDR3 spans 15 amino acids. In DNA form, the CDR3 reads TGTGCCAGCAGCCGGGTTGGCAGTAGCAATCAGCCCCAGCATTTT. The encoded protein is CASSRVGSSNQPQHF.

The count of this clone is one. The chain is built from TRBV2 and TRBJ1-2, with TRBD1 matching 11 bases. The CDR3 covers 14 residues. J gave up 3 bases and V 9 bases, and 6 bases lay outside the gene matches. The V gene's germline CDR1 is SNHLY and CDR2 FYNNEI. The DNA for the CDR3 is TGTGCCAGAACATCGGGACAGGGGGACTATGGCTACACCTTC. Protein sequence: CARTSGQGDYGYTF. Together with reference TRBV2 and TRBJ1-2, the CDR3 gives the full variable domain: EPEVTQTPSHQVTQMGQEVILRCVPISNHLYFYWYRQILGQKVEFLVSFYNNEISEKSEIFDDQFSVERPDGSNFTLKIRSTKLEDSAMYFCARTSGQGDYGYTFGSGTRLTVV.

The rearrangement joins TRBV7-6 to TRBJ1-4; tentative D call: TRBD1 (5 bases). The CDR3 is 15 residues long. Germline CDR1 and CDR2: SGHVS and FNYEAQ. Trimming stripped 5 bases from V and 3 bases from J, with 13 bases between. The CDR3 here is CASSPGRGANEKLFF. In DNA form, the CDR3 reads TGTGCCAGCAGCCCCGGACGAGGGGCTAATGAAAAACTGTTTTTT.

The chain uses TRBV11-2 and TRBJ2-1; 7 nucleotides match TRBD2. V lost 0 bases and J lost 3; bases outside the gene matches: 5. Germline V gives CDR1 SGHAT, CDR2 FQNNGV. This CDR3 has 16 residues. The CDR3 nucleotides read TGTGCCAGCAGCTTAGACGCGGGAGTGGGCTACAATGAGCAGTTCTTC. This codes for CASSLDAGVGYNEQFF.

CDR3 bases: TGCGCCAGCAGCTCGCAGGGGAACGAAGCTTTCTTT. Translated: CASSSQGNEAFF. This chain connects TRBV4-1 to TRBJ1-1, with D possibly matching TRBD1 (6 bases). The germline V gene has CDR1 MGHRA and CDR2 YSYEKL. This CDR3 comprises 12 residues. The V end was cut by 5 bases, the J end by 8 bases, with 12 bases between.